A selection of T cell receptor beta chains follows, all from one sample in a study of blood T cell repertoires in COVID-19. Produced via immunoSEQ multiplex PCR; TCRdb's table is partial and in-frame only. The data hold about 52,000 clones, with 70% to 90% observed a single time. Material for sequencing was peripheral blood. Source of these receptors: a man between 65 and 85 years old with acute or convalescent COVID-19. CDR3s leave out the opening cysteine and the closing phenylalanine or tryptophan. The order of the fields is D gene, J gene, V gene, CDR3 protein. The D gene is left open where the match is weak.

NA | TRBJ2-1 | TRBV7-7 | ASSTTIGNEQF
TRBD1 | TRBJ2-3 | TRBV29-1 | SVSRQGGDTQY
NA | TRBJ1-2 | TRBV20-1 | SARPQGGYT
NA | TRBJ1-4 | TRBV4-3 | ASSHDLGGTNEKLF
TRBD1 | TRBJ2-2 | TRBV7-9 | ASSLLWDRGRPGELF
NA | TRBJ1-1 | TRBV5-1 | ASSLGVSPTEAF
TRBD1 | TRBJ1-2 | TRBV5-1 | ASSLETGTGGRYGYT
NA | TRBJ2-6 | TRBV25-1 | ASSQNGANVLT
NA | TRBJ1-5 | TRBV19 | ASSIGLYSNQPQH
NA | TRBJ1-2 | TRBV7-2 | AILRQRPYGYT
NA | TRBJ1-2 | TRBV30 | AGGRDYGYT
TRBD1 | TRBJ1-5 | TRBV2 | ASRFRDRGFGQPQH
TRBD1 | TRBJ1-4 | TRBV6-4 | ASSEDRGKKLF
NA | TRBJ2-2 | TRBV18 | ASSPARTGGGELF
NA | TRBJ2-2 | TRBV28 | ASSPPQREDTGELF
NA | TRBJ2-7 | TRBV30 | AWSSRGGYEQY
TRBD1 | TRBJ2-5 | TRBV7-3 | ASSSGQGKETQY
NA | TRBJ1-1 | TRBV27 | ASEAGAGRTEAF
TRBD2 | TRBJ2-3 | TRBV2 | ATLAGVVTDTQY
NA | TRBJ2-1 | TRBV7-9 | ASSLRLSEGEQF
TRBD1 | TRBJ2-3 | TRBV7-9 | ASSADRASTDTQY
TRBD1 | TRBJ1-2 | TRBV12-3/TRBV12-4 | ASSYVRGHGYT
TRBD1 | TRBJ1-2 | TRBV5-1 | ASSLMVPGQGIKYGYT
NA | TRBJ2-5 | TRBV5-1 | ASSLALLTEETQY
TRBD1 | TRBJ1-1 | TRBV3-1/TRBV3-2 | ASSSRQGADVAF
TRBD1 | TRBJ2-7 | TRBV5-1 | ASSRGDSSYEQY
NA | TRBJ2-1 | TRBV27 | ASTSHFIGQGRGGNEQF
NA | TRBJ2-1 | TRBV7-8 | ASSQTEGRYNEQF
NA | TRBJ2-3 | TRBV5-4 | ASSPQYTDTQY
TRBD1 | TRBJ1-1 | TRBV5-5 | ASSLQGMNTEAF